The source of this TCR beta chain is a study of metastatic and nonmetastatic thyroid tumors. The entire patient cohort was treatment-naive prior to thyroid surgery. TCRdb called clones again from the PCR reads with MiXCR. The sample shows 25,000 to 30,000 clones, 3.5% to 4% of them seen only once. Germline CDR1 and CDR2: DFQATT and SNEGSKA (reference sequence). There are 15 residues in the CDR3. Unmatched junction bases numbered 9, after V lost 2 bases and J lost 4 bases. The source is a male donor with papillary thyroid cancer or a benign thyroid nodule (not recorded which). Some clones in this sample may be carry-over from other donors' samples. The sequenced sample was blood. V and J are TRBV20-1 and TRBJ1-2; 8 nucleotides agree with TRBD1. CDR3 DNA: TGCAGTGCTAGACCCGGGACAGGAAGATTCTATGGCTACACCTTC. This translates into CSARPGTGRFYGYTF.